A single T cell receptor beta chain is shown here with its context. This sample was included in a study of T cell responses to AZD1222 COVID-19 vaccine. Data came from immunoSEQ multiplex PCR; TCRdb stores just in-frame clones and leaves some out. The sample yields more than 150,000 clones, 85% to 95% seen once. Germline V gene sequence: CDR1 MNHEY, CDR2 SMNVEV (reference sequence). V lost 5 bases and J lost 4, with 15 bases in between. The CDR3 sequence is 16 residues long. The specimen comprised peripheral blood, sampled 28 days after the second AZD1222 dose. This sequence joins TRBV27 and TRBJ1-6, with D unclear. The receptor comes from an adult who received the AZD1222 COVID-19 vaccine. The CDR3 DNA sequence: TGTGCCAGCAGTCTAGACCCCAGCCTTTATAATTCACCCCTCCACTTT. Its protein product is CASSLDPSLYNSPLHF.